The 12 T cell receptor beta chains in this list originate from one sample, sequenced in a study of blood T cell repertoires in COVID-19. Measured with immunoSEQ multiplex PCR; TCRdb has only the in-frame clones, and not every one. Among some 310,000 clones, roughly 88% were seen once, and the ten largest hold less than 3.5%. Sequenced input: peripheral blood. These receptors were taken from a woman aged 25-40 years with COVID-19, enrolled during active disease.

This rearrangement joins TRBV2 to TRBJ1-3; D gene unclear. V was trimmed by 3 bases and J by 0 bases, leaving 6 bases between them. The CDR3 has 14 amino acids. Germline V CDR1 and CDR2: SNHLY, FYNNEI. CDR3 in amino acids: CASSDRFSGNTIYF. The DNA of the CDR3 is TGTGCCAGCAGTGACAGATTCTCTGGAAACACCATATATTTT.

V usage is TRBV6-5 and J usage is TRBJ1-4; D not certain. Germline V gene sequence: CDR1 MNHEY, CDR2 SVGAGI. This CDR3 spans 14 amino acids. Trimming took off 6 bases at V and 8 bases at J, with 16 bases between the two ends. The CDR3 protein is CASRPGFRGEKLFF. DNA of the CDR3: TGTGCCAGCAGACCGGGGTTCCGAGGGGAAAAACTGTTTTTT.

As to this clone: The sample holds other DNA sequences that translate to the same CDR3. The chain joins TRBV29-1 to TRBJ2-1; 8 bases map to TRBD1. This CDR3 spans 16 amino acids. The V segment lost 0 bases and the J segment 0 bases; nucleotides outside the gene matches: 4. Germline-derived CDR1 and CDR2 are SQVTM and ANQGSEA. The CDR3 nucleotides read TGCAGCGTTGAAGACCCGGACAGGGTCTCCTACAATGAGCAGTTCTTC. Its translation is CSVEDPDRVSYNEQFF.

V is TRBV27 and J is TRBJ2-2; TRBD1 might be the D (6 bases). The CDR3 has 16 residues. The germline CDR1 and CDR2 sequences are MNHEY and SMNVEV (reference sequence). V was cut by 1 base and J by 0 bases, with 9 bases left in between. Here the CDR3 DNA reads TGTGCCAGCAGTTTATTCGGGACACCGAACACCGGGGAGCTGTTTTTT. Translating gives CASSLFGTPNTGELFF.

The genes are TRBV5-1 and TRBJ2-5, with 8 bases lining up with TRBD2. The CDR3 has 14 amino acids. Germline trimming cut 2 bases from V and 5 bases from J; bases unmatched to any gene: 5. Germline values: CDR1 SGHRS, CDR2 YFSETQ. The CDR3 coding sequence is TGCGCCAGCAGCTTAGCGGGAGTGGGGGAGACCCAGTACTTC. It translates to CASSLAGVGETQYF.

The chain uses TRBV3-1 (or the pseudogene TRBV3-2) and TRBJ1-3; D is ambiguous. Trimming pared 3 bases from V and 0 bases from J, leaving 9 bases between. CDR1 is LGHDT and CDR2 is YNNKEL in the germline V gene (reference sequence). The CDR3 has 15 amino acids. CDR3 loop: CASSHTTSSGNTIYF. For the CDR3, the DNA is TGTGCCAGCAGCCACACCACTAGCTCTGGAAACACCATATATTTT.

This clone was counted between two and nine times. J is TRBJ1-6 and V is TRBV28; 8 bases line up with TRBD1. Germline CDR1 MDHEN, CDR2 SYDVKM. The CDR3 extends over 14 amino acids. The CDR3 bases are TGTGTCATACAGGGGGGAGCCTATAATTCACCCCTCCACTTT. Residues: CVIQGGAYNSPLHF.

This clone was seen a handful of times. The genes are TRBV2 and TRBJ1-5, with 7 bases fitting TRBD1. Trimming at V came to 8 bases and at J to 0 bases, leaving 7 bases not matched to a gene. Germline values: CDR1 SNHLY, CDR2 FYNNEI. The CDR3 length is 15 residues. The CDR3 loop reads CASSQGGLSNQPQHF. The CDR3 region has the DNA TGTGCCAGCTCCCAGGGGGGCCTTAGCAATCAGCCCCAGCATTTT.

The V gene is TRBV19, the J gene TRBJ1-2; D ambiguous. Between the trimmed V and J ends, which lost 4 bases and 3 bases, there was a span of 12 bases. The CDR3 is 14 residues long. Germline CDR1 is LNHDA and CDR2 is SQIVND (reference sequence). CDR3 sequence reads: CASSRQSDHYGYTF. CDR3 nucleotides: TGTGCCAGTAGTAGGCAATCAGATCACTATGGCTACACCTTC.

This clone has only one observation. The chain is built from TRBV9 and TRBJ1-1; D perhaps matches TRBD1 (5 bases). Trimming pared 4 bases from V and 3 bases from J, leaving 13 bases between. This CDR3 spans 14 amino acids. Per the germline V gene, CDR1 is SGDLS and CDR2 is YYNGEE. The CDR3 protein is CASSLGGGDTEAFF. The DNA of the CDR3 is TGTGCCAGCAGCCTCGGCGGGGGGGACACTGAAGCTTTCTTT.

V is TRBV19 and J is TRBJ2-7; unclear D gene. The CDR3 length is 13 residues. V was clipped by 0 bases and J by 5 bases, with 8 bases between them. Looked up from germline, CDR1 is LNHDA and CDR2 is SQIVND (reference sequence). CDR3 region: CASSIDGRNEQYF. Written as DNA, the CDR3 is TGTGCCAGTAGTATAGACGGTCGAAACGAGCAGTACTTC.

The chain couples TRBV27 to TRBJ2-1; D unclear. CDR3 length: 13 amino acids. CDR1 is MNHEY, CDR2 SMNVEV, per germline (reference sequence). V lost 2 bases and J 6 bases, leaving 8 bases between the germline ends. The CDR3 DNA reads TGTGCCAGCAGTTTAACGGGTTCCAATGAGCAGTTCTTC. This codes for CASSLTGSNEQFF.